A selection of T cell receptor beta chains follows, all from one sample in a study of vaccination effects on CD4 cells after COVID-19. The antigens for these receptors are not known. Libraries were prepared by immunoSEQ multiplex PCR; TCRdb keeps only in-frame clonotypes and omits some of them. This sample has 50,000 to 65,000 clones, with roughly 76% found just once. The sequencing used CD4+ T cells from PBMCs cultured with HCoV-229E spike peptides, collected before COVID-19 vaccination. The source of these receptors is a human donor who received a COVID-19 vaccine. CDR3s include the opening cysteine and the closing phenylalanine or tryptophan. Each record gives: CDR3 length, D gene, J gene, V gene, CDR3 protein, CDR3 DNA. A D gene is named only where the DNA matches it firmly.

17,TRBD1,TRBJ1-3,TRBV9,CASSPRQGGGSGNTIYF,TGTGCCAGCAGCCCCAGACAGGGTGGAGGTTCTGGAAACACCATATATTTT
18,NA,TRBJ1-6,TRBV7-9,CASSLVIRRGPYNSPLHF,TGTGCCAGCAGCTTAGTTATTCGCAGGGGCCCCTATAATTCACCCCTCCACTTT
13,NA,TRBJ1-4,TRBV12-3/TRBV12-4,CASSLQSNEKLFF,TGTGCCAGCAGTTTACAGTCTAATGAAAAACTGTTTTTT
16,NA,TRBJ2-2,TRBV5-1,CASSLVPGGRVGELFF,TGCGCCAGCAGCTTGGTTCCCGGGGGTCGGGTCGGGGAGCTGTTTTTT
12,NA,TRBJ2-3,TRBV10-2,CASSPVADTQYF,TGCGCCAGCAGCCCCGTGGCAGATACGCAGTATTTT
16,TRBD2,TRBJ2-3,TRBV25-1,CASSVGLAGSTDTQYF,TGTGCCAGCAGTGTGGGGCTAGCGGGGAGCACAGATACGCAGTATTTT
16,NA,TRBJ1-6,TRBV24-1,CATSDFRTLLKTPLHF,TGTGCCACCAGTGATTTTAGGACCTTACTCAAAACACCCCTCCACTTT
13,NA,TRBJ1-5,TRBV18,CASSPTASQPQHF,TGTGCCAGCTCACCAACAGCTAGTCAGCCCCAGCATTTT
14,NA,TRBJ2-3,TRBV6-5,CASGAGTSTDTQYF,TGTGCCAGCGGGGCGGGGACTAGCACAGATACGCAGTATTTT
15,TRBD1,TRBJ1-2,TRBV28,CASTLRPGQVYGYTF,TGTGCCAGCACCCTTCGTCCGGGACAGGTCTATGGCTACACCTTC
17,TRBD2,TRBJ2-2,TRBV9,CASSPHPSGGNTGELFF,TGTGCCAGCAGCCCCCACCCTAGCGGGGGCAACACCGGGGAGCTGTTTTTT